This TCR beta chain was obtained from a study of shared clonotypes between healthy human individuals. At the level of the study: Each donor's CD4 naive and CD4 memory cells filled three plates apiece, CD8 naive two, and CD8 memory one. The study, taken as a whole, reports: Some naive CD4 clonotypes, roughly 5%, turned up in common across a few donors.

CDR3 length: 12 amino acids. Between the trimmed V and J ends, which lost 2 bases and 3 bases, there was a span of 2 bases. Germline V gene lookup returns CDR1 SGHVS and CDR2 FNYEAQ. Each subset's genomic DNA was shared equally among a number of immunoSEQ plates. Here immunoSEQ multiplex PCR was the method, and the copy in TCRdb shows in-frame clones only, minus some. Of some 1,600,000 clones listed, 98% are singletons. Concerning this clone: Its specificity is unknown.

This chain connects TRBV7-6 to TRBJ2-1; no firm D call. This TCR came from a man between 25 and 39 years old in good health. What was sequenced was naive CD4+ T cells sorted from blood. Subset specified: CD45RA+ positively selected. CDR3 residues: CASSLLYNEQFF. The CDR3 coding sequence is TGTGCCAGCAGCTTACTCTACAATGAGCAGTTCTTC.